The present T cell receptor (beta chain) was sequenced within a study of neoadjuvant nivolumab and ipilimumab in lung cancer. Regarding the study as a whole: Resected-tumor TCR richness correlated positively with pretherapy blood richness.

This table comes from immunoSEQ multiplex PCR, and its TCRdb copy is limited to in-frame clones, with some not included. The sample has about 18,000 clones; about 90% are singletons. As to this clone: Antigen unknown.

Germline CDR1 is GTSNPN and CDR2 is SVGIG (reference sequence). Between the trimmed V and J ends, which lost 1 base and 0 bases, there was a span of 13 bases. The CDR3 has 16 amino acids. This receptor was taken from an adult with non-small cell lung cancer. The genes are TRBV30 and TRBJ1-3; tentatively, D is TRBD1 (6 bases). The sample here was peripheral blood, taken before neoadjuvant nivolumab, alone or with ipilimumab. This CDR3 is CAWSGGQLSSGNTIYF. The CDR3 DNA sequence: TGTGCCTGGAGTGGGGGGCAATTATCCTCTGGAAACACCATATATTTT.